Following are 6 T cell receptor beta chains from one sample sequenced in a study of low-dose radiotherapy and immunotherapy resistance in tumors. Indicated time point: after trial treatment. Indicated treatment: LDRT plus nivolumab, ipilimumab, low-dose cyclophosphamide and aspirin (RACIN trial). cDNA synthesis used a TRAV/TRBV-specific primer set for both chains. The authors ran around 19 PCR cycles to amplify TCRs with a constant-region primer and V-primer adapter. Each CDR3 protein gets one entry after TCRdb re-called the reads with MiXCR. The repertoire holds fewer than 110,000 distinct CDR3 sequences, with less than 25% as singletons. Material: PBMCs, obtained after low-dose radiotherapy plus immunotherapy. Source of these receptors: a male donor with prostate cancer.

Ten or more counts support this clonotype. CDR3: CASSPVGDSDTQYF. In DNA form, the CDR3 reads TGTGCCAGCAGCCCCGTGGGGGACTCGGATACGCAGTATTTT. The V gene is TRBV11-2, the J gene TRBJ2-3, with D possibly matching TRBD2 (6 bases). The germline CDR1 and CDR2 sequences are SGHAT and FQNNGV. The CDR3 is made up of 14 amino acids. Trimming pared 5 bases from V and 6 bases from J, leaving 15 bases between.

In its sample, this clonotype was seen many times. The CDR3 nucleotides are TGTGCCAGCAGAGGAACAGGGGGCACTGAAGCTTTCTTT. Amino acid sequence: CASRGTGGTEAFF. The J gene is TRBJ1-1, the V gene TRBV3-1; 8 bases are shared with TRBD1. CDR3 length equals 13 residues. CDR1 LGHDT and CDR2 YNNKEL come from the germline V gene (reference sequence). Trimming at V came to 6 bases and at J to 4 bases, leaving 4 bases not matched to a gene.

This clonotype was seen many times. The rearrangement uses TRBV6-6 and TRBJ1-3; possibly TRBD1 for D (5 bases). CDR3 size: 12 residues. Germline lookup yields CDR1 MNHNY and CDR2 SVGAGI (reference sequence). Trimming stripped 6 bases from V and 5 bases from J, with 8 bases between. As DNA, the CDR3 is TGTGCCAGCAGCCAGGGAAGAAACACCATATATTTT. Translation: CASSQGRNTIYF.

This clonotype was counted a single time. CDR3: CASSQAQGKNEQFF. In DNA, the CDR3 is TGTGCCAGCAGCCAAGCTCAGGGGAAGAATGAGCAGTTCTTC. The V and J genes are TRBV14 and TRBJ2-1, with D maybe TRBD1 (6 bases). Germline CDR1 is SGHDN and CDR2 is FVKESK. The CDR3 loop spans 14 amino acids. V lost 1 base and J 7 bases, leaving 11 bases between the germline ends.

This clonotype was seen once. The rearrangement joins TRBV7-9 to TRBJ2-7; D may be TRBD1 (5 bases). The J call could be wrong; TRBJ2-5 is a better fit for the DNA end. Germline V CDR1 and CDR2: SEHNR, FQNEAQ (reference sequence). CDR3 length: 14 amino acids. The CDR3 is CASSLPTAQETQYF. The DNA of the CDR3 is TGTGCCAGCAGCCTCCCGACAGCACAAGAGACCCAGTACTTC.

This clonotype was recorded at least ten times. The V call is TRBV20-1, the J call TRBJ1-1; no firm D call. The CDR3 is 12 residues long. Trimming removed 0 bases from V and 3 bases from J, with 5 bases in between. Germline V CDR1 and CDR2: DFQATT, SNEGSKA (reference sequence). CDR3 amino acids: CSARESDTEAFF. The CDR3 DNA reads TGCAGTGCTAGAGAATCTGACACTGAAGCTTTCTTT.